Presented here are 7 T cell receptor beta chains from one specimen sequenced in a study of cytomegalovirus exposure and HLA in healthy donors. PCR was performed using 60 Vbeta and 13 Jbeta primers. The protocol was immunoSEQ multiplex PCR, while the TCRdb copy is restricted to in-frame clones and leaves out a portion. The sample lists 97,000 or so clones, roughly three quarters occurring once. Sequenced input: PBMCs. All receptors come from a male donor in good health and CMV-seropositive.

The rearrangement uses TRBV18 and TRBJ2-2, with 13 bases aligning to TRBD2. Germline V gene sequence: CDR1 KGHSH, CDR2 LQKENI. V shed 4 bases and J 3 bases; nucleotides not matched to a gene: 5. CDR3 length: 17 residues. CDR3 bases: TGTGCCAGCTCACAGGGACTAGCGGGAATGTACACCGGGGAGCTGTTTTTT. Its translation is CASSQGLAGMYTGELFF. The full variable domain, rest sourced from reference TRBV18 and TRBJ2-2, is NAGVMQNPRHLVRRRGQEARLRCSPMKGHSHVYWYRQLPEEGLKFMVYLQKENIIDESGMPKERFSAEFPKEGPSILRIQQVVRGDSAAYFCASSQGLAGMYTGELFFGEGSRLTVL.

The sample holds one count of this clone. The gene calls are TRBV7-9 and TRBJ2-7, with 9 bases aligning to TRBD2. The CDR3 has 14 residues. The V and J ends lost 5 bases and 4 bases, in that order; junction bases with no gene match: 6. The germline gives CDR1 SEHNR, CDR2 FQNEAQ (reference sequence). The CDR3: CASSRTSEGYEQYF. The CDR3 region has the DNA TGTGCCAGCAGCCGGACTAGCGAGGGGTACGAGCAGTACTTC.

The chain has TRBV7-3 and TRBJ1-4, with 7 bases lining up with TRBD1. Germline V gives CDR1 SGHTA, CDR2 FQGTGA. This CDR3 has 16 amino acids. V shed 6 bases, J shed 6 bases, and the junction held 13 bases outside the gene matches. CDR3 region: CASSEDPGTVHEKLFF. The CDR3 DNA reads as TGTGCCAGCAGTGAAGATCCCGGGACAGTTCATGAAAAACTGTTTTTT.

The genes are TRBV9 and TRBJ2-3, with a tentative D call TRBD2 (5 bases). Germline V gives CDR1 SGDLS, CDR2 YYNGEE. V was shortened by 3 bases and J by 0 bases, with 8 bases between the two germline ends. The CDR3 is 14 amino acids. This chain's CDR3 is CASSEAASTDTQYF. Written as DNA, the CDR3 is TGTGCCAGCAGCGAAGCGGCTAGCACAGATACGCAGTATTTT.

The chain has TRBV28 and TRBJ2-5; TRBD2 matches 9 bases. This CDR3 region has 15 residues. In germline, CDR1 is MDHEN, CDR2 SYDVKM. V lost 6 bases and J lost 0; bases outside the gene matches: 5. The CDR3 protein is CASSLAGTYQETQYF. The DNA for the CDR3 is TGTGCCAGCAGCCTAGCGGGGACGTACCAAGAGACCCAGTACTTC.

The V call is TRBV9, the J call TRBJ2-7, with D uncertain. Germline lookup yields CDR1 SGDLS and CDR2 YYNGEE. Trimming cost V 0 bases and J 3 bases, with 10 bases left between them. There are 14 residues in the CDR3. The CDR3 sequence: CASSVGVANYEQYF. CDR3 DNA sequence: TGTGCCAGCAGCGTAGGTGTCGCGAACTACGAGCAGTACTTC.

The V gene is TRBV6-5, the J gene TRBJ2-7; TRBD2 matches 7 bases. The CDR3 loop spans 15 amino acids. Per germline, CDR1 MNHEY and CDR2 SVGAGI. With 6 bases clipped from V and 2 bases from J, the junction kept 10 bases outside the gene matches. This chain's CDR3 is CASSLGTTGAYEQYF. DNA of the CDR3: TGTGCCAGCAGCCTAGGGACTACGGGGGCCTACGAGCAGTACTTC.